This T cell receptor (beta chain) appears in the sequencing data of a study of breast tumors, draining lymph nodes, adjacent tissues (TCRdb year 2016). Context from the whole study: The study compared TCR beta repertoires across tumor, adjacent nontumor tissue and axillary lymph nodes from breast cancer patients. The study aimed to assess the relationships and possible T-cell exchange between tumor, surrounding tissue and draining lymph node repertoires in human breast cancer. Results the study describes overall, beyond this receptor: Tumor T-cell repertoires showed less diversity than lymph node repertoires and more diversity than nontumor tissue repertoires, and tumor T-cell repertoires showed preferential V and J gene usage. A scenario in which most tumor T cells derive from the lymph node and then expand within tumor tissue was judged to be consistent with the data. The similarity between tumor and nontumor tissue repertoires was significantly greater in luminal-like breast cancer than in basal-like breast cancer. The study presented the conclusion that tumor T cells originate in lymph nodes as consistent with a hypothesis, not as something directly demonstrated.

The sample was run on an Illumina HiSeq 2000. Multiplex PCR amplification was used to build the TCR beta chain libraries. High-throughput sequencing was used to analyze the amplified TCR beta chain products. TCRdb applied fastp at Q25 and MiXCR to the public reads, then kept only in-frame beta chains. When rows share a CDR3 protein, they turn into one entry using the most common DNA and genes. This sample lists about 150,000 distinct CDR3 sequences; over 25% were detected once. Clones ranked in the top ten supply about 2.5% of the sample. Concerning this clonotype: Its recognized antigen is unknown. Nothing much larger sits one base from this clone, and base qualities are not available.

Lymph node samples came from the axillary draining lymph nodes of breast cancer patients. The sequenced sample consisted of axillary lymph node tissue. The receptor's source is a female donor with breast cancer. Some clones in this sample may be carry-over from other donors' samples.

This receptor carries the CDR3 CASSGKCNEQYF. The sequenced DNA: TGTGCCAGCAGCGGGAAGTGCAACGAGCAGTACTTC. The chain is encoded by TRBV7-9 joined to TRBJ2-7, with no D gene named confidently. V and J lose 5 bases and 5 bases, and a span of 10 bases separates them. There are 12 amino acids in the CDR3, from cysteine to phenylalanine inclusive. Just the 36-base CDR3 DNA is kept, in frame starting at base 1. CDR1 and CDR2 (SEHNR, FQNEAQ) derive from the germline V gene (reference sequence).